This TCR beta chain was recovered during a study of blood T cell repertoires in COVID-19. As for the study in general: COVID-19 samples, acute and convalescent, were from the United States, Italy and Spain. The analysed material was cDNA or gDNA that came from T cells, B-cell-depleted T cells, or PBMCs.

Trimming at V came to 4 bases and at J to 0 bases, leaving 8 bases not matched to a gene. The length of the CDR3 is 16 residues. The germline gives CDR1 SGHRS, CDR2 YFSETQ. How the authors handled the data: It was from reference gene primer amplification that nucleated cell counts were estimated. The data were produced by immunoSEQ multiplex PCR, yet TCRdb's version contains in-frame clones alone and is incomplete. V, J and clone size reflect that table, while D and trimming were determined from the DNA. Among about 84,000 clones listed, nearly 85% were seen once. Sequenced material: peripheral blood. The chain has TRBV5-1 and TRBJ2-3, with TRBD1 identical over 7 bases. The sequence derives from a woman at least 80 years old with acute or convalescent COVID-19. This CDR3 is CASSGGQQTSTDTQYF. As DNA, the CDR3 is TGCGCCAGCAGCGGGGGACAGCAGACTAGCACAGATACGCAGTATTTT.